This T cell receptor (beta chain) appears in the sequencing data of a study of T cell clonotyping in hematopoietic cell transplantation (TCRdb year 2021). Describing the broader study: Pretransplant samples from recipients were collected after cytoreduction. Patients were recruited between September 2015 and January 2017 and followed until September 2020 or death. In the study, 150 or so blood samples were gathered from 40 or so consecutive transplant recipients and their related donors. Overall results and qualifications from the work: Only a small fraction of recipient repertoires overlapped donor repertoires, with over 95% appearing de novo at the given depth. The sample size was limited, and because cells were not sorted, the contributions of CD4 and CD8 repertoires could not be separated. Broader TCR repertoire diversity after transplant was predicted by Inverse Simpson Index values from donors and from recipients before transplant. After transplant, TCR diversity in recipients dropped, and pathologically expanded clonotypes climbed progressively between day 30 and day 180.

From the cysteine up to the phenylalanine, the CDR3 has a length of 15 residues. Only the CDR3 part of the read is kept: 45 bases, read in frame from the first base. Trimming takes 0 bases from V and 7 bases from J, and the germline ends sit 14 bases apart. CDR1 and CDR2 were assigned from the germline V gene as SGHRS and YFSETQ. In light of the paper, this sample's time point label describes: recipient sample about 28 days before transplant, after cytoreduction. Recipient blood was collected about 28 days before transplant and at days 30, 100 and 180 after transplant. Nuclei Lysis Solution was used to extract genomic DNA from fresh or cryopreserved unfractionated peripheral blood mononuclear cells. The immunoSEQ assay, a bias-controlled multiplex PCR using V- and J-specific primers, was used to amplify TCR beta CDR3 regions from genomic DNA. A second PCR step added a proprietary barcode and Illumina adapter sequences to the CDR3 amplicons. An Illumina MiSeq instrument was used for sequencing of the CDR3 libraries. The authors processed their data as follows. Export and quality control were handled in immunoSEQ Analyzer 3.0, while downstream analyses relied on R Bioconductor and Immunarch. Only productive rearrangements within the normalized downsampled data set were used in the calculation of repertoire metrics. Pathologically expanded clonotypes were defined as those larger than 5 templates in the normalized cohort. The Inverse Simpson Index served as the measure of repertoire diversity. The non-normalized data set was used for CMV-specificity analyses so that all clonotypes could be captured. In its TCRdb copy, this immuneACCESS table keeps in-frame sequences only and misses some clones. Where compared with another copy, unresolved V genes explain less than half of these, and the others have no known cause. V, J and clone size derive from that table, while D and trimming were established from the DNA sequence. The sample contains some 9,200 clones, under 85% of them found a single time. The ten largest clones add up to roughly a third of the sample.

As concerns this clone: No cognate antigen has been identified for it. No per-base quality is available; no much larger clone lies one base away.

Recombination connected TRBV5-1 to TRBJ2-4; the D segment could be TRBD1, given 6 matching bases. The TCR sequence derives from a man in his sixties with acute myeloid leukemia. Some clones in this sample may be carry-over from other donors' samples. Sequenced material: peripheral blood mononuclear cells, taken before stem cell transplant. The DNA sequence is TGCGCCAGCAGCTTGGGGGCAGGGGCGGGTAACATTCAGTACTTC. Its protein reads: CASSLGAGAGNIQYF.